A selection of T cell receptor beta chains follows, all from one sample in a study of T cell responses to AZD1222 COVID-19 vaccine. Using immunoSEQ multiplex PCR, the repertoire was profiled, and TCRdb retains in-frame clones only, with some absent. The sample carries approximately 190,000 clones, approximately 93% recorded once. Sample: peripheral blood, taken 28 days after the second AZD1222 dose. These receptors were taken from an adult who received the AZD1222 COVID-19 vaccine. The CDR3 runs from the conserved cysteine through the conserved F or W.

V	length	J	CDR3
TRBV7-2	13	TRBJ1-1	CASSLRGNQGAFF
TRBV28	14	TRBJ2-7	CASSLAPTVYEQYF
TRBV7-9	13	TRBJ2-5	CASSLWGGETQYF
TRBV18	12	TRBJ2-7	CASSPGQYEQYF
TRBV19	12	TRBJ1-1	CASSIDRTEAFF
TRBV18	16	TRBJ2-2	CASSPGGTTNTGELFF
TRBV5-1	16	TRBJ2-2	CASSLTGQVNTGELFF
TRBV7-2	15	TRBJ2-7	CASSSRQGIEYEQYF
TRBV28	12	TRBJ1-2	CASSLPYYGYTF
TRBV5-1	15	TRBJ2-3	CASSLLPESTDTQYF
TRBV5-4	16	TRBJ1-4	CASSSTGGVYREKLFF
TRBV6-5	14	TRBJ1-1	CASSYAQQNTEAFF
TRBV5-1	14	TRBJ2-2	CASSLDPNTGELFF
TRBV24-1	13	TRBJ1-4	CATSDQGHEKLFF
TRBV9	18	TRBJ2-2	CASSESTSGGPNTGELFF